These T cell receptor beta chains were read from a single sample in a study of shared clonotypes between healthy human individuals. Sequencing used immunoSEQ multiplex PCR; TCRdb keeps in-frame clones, though not all of them. Of 800,000 to 1,200,000 clones listed, 70% to 80% were seen once; the top ten hold roughly 0.56%. Sequences were obtained from memory CD4+ T cells from PBMCs. All receptors come from a man aged 18 to 30 in good health. Some clones in this sample may be carry-over from other donors' samples. Each CDR3 is given without its conserved first and last residue.

ASSFELFSSGANVLT	TRBV5-1
SAAERETQY	TRBV29-1
ASSLLALTDTGELF	TRBV5-1
ASGFRFLNTEAF	TRBV7-8
ASRRIGEKLF	TRBV6-1
ASSLSGGIYGYT	TRBV5-1
ASSELPEEQF	TRBV10-1
ASSLTGGGDGYT	TRBV6-5
ASSLTGETQY	TRBV9
ASSYHGVQETQY	TRBV27
ASSTTQGSKNIQY	TRBV7-2
ASSLGSGKAGYEQY	TRBV5-6
ASSQEVGTIYGYT	TRBV4-2
ASSLNSDIQY	TRBV5-1
ASGYREEKLF	TRBV27
ASSYSARANTEAF	TRBV6-5
SVSGPLGAEAF	TRBV29-1
ASSPRTSGLGEQF	TRBV11-3
ASSARLGAEAF	TRBV7-3
SVECETSGSYEQY	TRBV29-1
ASHPGTYGNEQF	TRBV28
ASSLATANTEAF	TRBV5-1
ASSFGQGGYT	TRBV5-6
ASREGRTGELF	TRBV2
SVEILGDLGEQY	TRBV29-1
ASSMDSEETQY	TRBV19
ASIISYEQY	TRBV28
ASRLQTCQPQH	TRBV28
ASSLQGAGTGELF	TRBV5-1
ASSLGGTGAYYYGYT	TRBV28
ASRRTEGYGYT	TRBV2
ASRGQGGTEAF	TRBV6-6
SVEELDLPIYEQY	TRBV29-1
ASSHTGQGEGEAF	TRBV5-6
ASSSGQANTEAF	TRBV27
ASQPGGGDTEAF	TRBV6-1
ASSLGVGYEQY	TRBV7-2